This TCR beta chain emerged from a study of identical twins. TCRdb redid the calling of the 5' RACE reads with MiXCR, one entry per CDR3 protein. The data show over 200,000 distinct CDR3 sequences, with 10% to 13% seen just once and approximately 11% held by the top ten. Healthy Caucasians, and only they, were the donors. With respect to this clonotype: At one end, the junction sequence differs from germline, possibly due to a read error.

The germline V gene has CDR1 SGHDN and CDR2 FVKESK. The CDR3 spans 16 residues. The chain recombines TRBV14 with TRBJ2-1, with a weak D call TRBD2 (6 bases). The specimen sequenced was memory T cells sorted from blood. The sequence came from a man aged 45-65 years in good health. The CDR3 DNA sequence: TGTGTCAGCAGCCCTCTGGGTAGCGGTGGGTACAATGAGCAGTTCTTC. It codes for CVSSPLGSGGYNEQFF.